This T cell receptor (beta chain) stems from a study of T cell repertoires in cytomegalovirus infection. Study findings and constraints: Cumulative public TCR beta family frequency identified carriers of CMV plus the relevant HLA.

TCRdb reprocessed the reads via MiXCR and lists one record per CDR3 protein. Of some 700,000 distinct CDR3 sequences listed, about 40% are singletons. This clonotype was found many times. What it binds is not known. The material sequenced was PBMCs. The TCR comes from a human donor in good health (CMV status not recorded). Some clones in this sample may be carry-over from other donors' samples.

The CDR3 sequence: CASSQGQARSGANVLTF. The CDR3 DNA follows: TGTGCCAGCAGCCAAGGGCAGGCCCGCTCTGGGGCCAACGTCCTGACTTTC. V gene TRBV7-2 combines with J gene TRBJ2-6; D is uncertain. Germline CDR1 SGHTA, CDR2 FQGNSA. V was pared by 5 bases and J by 0 bases, with 14 bases between. The CDR3 is 17 amino acids.